This is a list of T cell receptor beta chains from one sample in a study of T-cell reconstitution after alpha-beta-depleted transplantation in children. MiXCR, run by TCRdb on the PCR reads, gives a single entry per CDR3 protein. The profile shows around 16,000 distinct CDR3 sequences, roughly 5.3% of them singletons. The specimen comprised PBMCs, sampled before TCRalphabeta/CD19-depleted stem cell transplant. The receptors shown here come from a boy aged 5-17 years with acute lymphoblastic leukemia, due to receive a stem cell transplant. CDR3s include the opening cysteine and the closing phenylalanine or tryptophan. A D gene is named only where the DNA matches it firmly. Expanded clones get a size class; other rows say once, few or many, or leave the size out.

D: .
J: TRBJ2-1
V: TRBV4-3
size: medium-sized
CDR3: CASSQELSRSGNEQFF
DNA: TGCGCCAGCAGCCAAGAACTCTCAAGGTCGGGAAATGAGCAGTTCTTC

D: .
J: TRBJ2-1
V: TRBV20-1
size: many
CDR3: CSTQRLSEQFF
DNA: TGCAGTACGCAGCGGCTTTCTGAGCAGTTCTTC

D: TRBD2
J: TRBJ2-1
V: TRBV19
size: .
CDR3: CASSPRVAGAGYNEQFF
DNA: TGTGCCAGTAGTCCCCGTGTAGCGGGAGCGGGTTACAATGAGCAGTTCTTC

D: .
J: TRBJ2-1
V: TRBV11-2
size: many
CDR3: CASLSALGGSGGNEQFF
DNA: TGTGCCAGCTTGTCTGCGCTGGGGGGCTCCGGGGGCAATGAGCAGTTCTTC

D: .
J: TRBJ2-3
V: TRBV7-6
size: many
CDR3: CASSQGRATDTQYF
DNA: TGTGCCAGTTCTCAGGGTCGCGCCACAGATACGCAGTATTTT

D: TRBD1
J: TRBJ1-6
V: TRBV12-3/TRBV12-4
size: many
CDR3: CASTPGQRNSPLHF
DNA: TGTGCCAGCACCCCGGGACAGAGGAATTCACCCCTCCACTTT

D: .
J: TRBJ2-2
V: TRBV19
size: many
CDR3: CASTPGPVSGELFF
DNA: TGTGCCAGTACCCCGGGGCCCGTGTCCGGGGAGCTGTTTTTT

D: TRBD1
J: TRBJ1-1
V: TRBV3-1
size: many
CDR3: CASSPTGDTEAFF
DNA: TGTGCCAGCAGCCCTACAGGGGACACTGAAGCTTTCTTT

D: TRBD1
J: TRBJ1-2
V: TRBV7-2
size: many
CDR3: CASSEDRGRFEGYTF
DNA: TGTGCCAGCAGCGAGGACAGGGGAAGGTTCGAGGGCTACACCTTC

D: .
J: TRBJ1-1
V: TRBV9
size: many
CDR3: CASSAYHKEGKAFF
DNA: TGTGCCAGCAGCGCATACCATAAAGAGGGGAAAGCTTTCTTT

D: TRBD2
J: TRBJ2-5
V: TRBV12-5
size: many
CDR3: CASGFVGLARVETQYF
DNA: TGTGCTAGTGGTTTTGTAGGACTAGCGAGGGTGGAGACCCAGTACTTC

D: TRBD2
J: TRBJ2-1
V: TRBV11-1
size: many
CDR3: CASSLGLAGANEQFF
DNA: TGTGCCAGCAGCTTAGGCCTAGCGGGAGCTAATGAGCAGTTCTTC

D: .
J: TRBJ2-7
V: TRBV7-9
size: many
CDR3: CASSPRGSHEQYF
DNA: TGTGCCAGCAGCCCCCGGGGGTCCCACGAGCAGTACTTC

D: TRBD1
J: TRBJ2-2
V: TRBV7-9
size: many
CDR3: CATTGVFPGQSAGELFF
DNA: TGTGCCACCACAGGGGTTTTCCCGGGACAGTCTGCCGGGGAGCTGTTTTTT

D: .
J: TRBJ1-2
V: TRBV7-2
size: many
CDR3: CASSFSNYGYTF
DNA: TGTGCCAGCAGCTTCTCAAACTATGGCTACACCTTC

D: .
J: TRBJ1-6
V: TRBV12-3/TRBV12-4
size: many
CDR3: CASSSQGSYNSPLHF
DNA: TGTGCCAGCAGTTCTCAGGGCTCCTATAATTCACCCCTCCACTTT

D: TRBD1
J: TRBJ1-6
V: TRBV27
size: many
CDR3: CASSLSQGVYSPLHF
DNA: TGTGCCAGCAGTCTATCCCAGGGGGTATATTCACCCCTCCACTTT

D: TRBD1
J: TRBJ2-1
V: TRBV4-3
size: many
CDR3: CASSQTTGVRANEQFF
DNA: TGCGCCAGCAGCCAGACCACAGGGGTCAGGGCCAATGAGCAGTTCTTC

D: .
J: TRBJ1-2
V: TRBV28
size: many
CDR3: CASSLWSPYYGYTF
DNA: TGTGCCAGCAGTTTATGGAGCCCCTACTATGGCTACACCTTC

D: .
J: TRBJ1-5
V: TRBV28
size: many
CDR3: CASSPGGALRSNQPQHF
DNA: TGTGCCAGCAGTCCCGGTGGCGCACTTAGAAGCAATCAGCCCCAGCATTTT

D: .
J: TRBJ2-6
V: TRBV7-9
size: .
CDR3: CASSLGTSSGANVLTF
DNA: TGTGCCAGCAGCTTAGGTACGAGCTCTGGGGCCAACGTCCTGACTTTC

D: TRBD2
J: TRBJ2-3
V: TRBV9
size: once
CDR3: CASSASGGAVDMQYF
DNA: TGTGCCAGCAGTGCTAGCGGGGGGGCCGTCGATATGCAGTATTTT

D: TRBD2
J: TRBJ2-1
V: TRBV5-1
size: many
CDR3: CASSDTSGAYNEQFF
DNA: TGCGCCAGCAGCGATACTAGCGGAGCCTACAATGAGCAGTTCTTC

D: TRBD1
J: TRBJ1-5
V: TRBV12-3/TRBV12-4
size: medium-sized
CDR3: CASSLQGDKPQHF
DNA: TGTGCCAGCAGTTTACAGGGGGATAAGCCCCAGCATTTT

D: TRBD2
J: TRBJ2-3
V: TRBV27
size: many
CDR3: CASSPYGGGDTQYF
DNA: TGTGCCAGCAGTCCCTACGGCGGGGGAGATACGCAGTATTTT

D: TRBD1
J: TRBJ2-3
V: TRBV12-3/TRBV12-4
size: many
CDR3: CASAPGQGFTDTQYF
DNA: TGTGCCAGTGCCCCGGGACAGGGTTTTACAGATACGCAGTATTTT

D: .
J: TRBJ2-1
V: TRBV2
size: many
CDR3: CASSDGPRGQGGWDEQFF
DNA: TGTGCCAGCAGTGATGGGCCTCGGGGGCAAGGGGGTTGGGATGAGCAGTTCTTC

D: TRBD2
J: TRBJ2-4
V: TRBV3-1
size: .
CDR3: CASQDGTSYIQYF
DNA: TGTGCCAGCCAAGACGGGACTAGCTACATTCAGTACTTC

D: TRBD2
J: TRBJ2-7
V: TRBV19
size: .
CDR3: CASSTRTSGGSYEQYF
DNA: TGTGCCAGTAGTACCCGGACTAGCGGGGGTTCCTATGAGCAGTACTTC

D: TRBD1
J: TRBJ2-1
V: TRBV27
size: many
CDR3: CASSPQTGTLGNEQFF
DNA: TGTGCCAGCAGTCCCCAGACAGGGACGTTGGGAAATGAGCAGTTCTTC

D: .
J: TRBJ2-3
V: TRBV20-1
size: many
CDR3: CSAPGNTSTDTQYF
DNA: TGCAGTGCCCCCGGGAACACTAGCACAGATACGCAGTATTTT

D: TRBD2
J: TRBJ2-3
V: TRBV6-2/TRBV6-3
size: many
CDR3: CASSPRTSGRRGTDTQYF
DNA: TGTGCCAGCAGTCCCCGGACTAGCGGGAGGCGAGGCACAGATACGCAGTATTTT

D: .
J: TRBJ2-7
V: TRBV14
size: many
CDR3: CASKRGSPPYEQYF
DNA: TGTGCCAGCAAAAGGGGGAGCCCCCCCTACGAGCAGTACTTC

D: .
J: TRBJ2-1
V: TRBV7-2
size: many
CDR3: CASSRSFGLENEQFF
DNA: TGTGCCAGCAGCCGCAGCTTTGGCTTGGAGAATGAGCAGTTCTTC

D: TRBD2
J: TRBJ2-1
V: TRBV6-5
size: many
CDR3: CASSYLTSGSFNEQFF
DNA: TGTGCCAGCAGTTACTTGACTAGCGGGAGCTTCAATGAGCAGTTCTTC

D: .
J: TRBJ2-3
V: TRBV7-9
size: many
CDR3: CASSWGTDTQYF
DNA: TGTGCCAGCAGTTGGGGCACAGATACGCAGTATTTT

D: TRBD1
J: TRBJ2-7
V: TRBV11-2
size: many
CDR3: CASSLGGTGVGNEQYF
DNA: TGTGCCAGCAGCTTAGGTGGGACAGGGGTAGGGAACGAGCAGTACTTC

D: .
J: TRBJ2-1
V: TRBV20-1
size: many
CDR3: CSARDRNNEQFF
DNA: TGCAGTGCTAGGGACAGAAACAATGAGCAGTTCTTC

D: .
J: TRBJ1-5
V: TRBV27
size: many
CDR3: CASSPHRNQPQHF
DNA: TGTGCCAGCAGTCCTCACCGCAATCAGCCCCAGCATTTT

D: .
J: TRBJ2-1
V: TRBV19
size: many
CDR3: CASSIDSNYNEQFF
DNA: TGTGCCAGTAGTATAGATAGTAACTACAATGAGCAGTTCTTC

D: TRBD1
J: TRBJ1-5
V: TRBV28
size: many
CDR3: CASRPGQGGQPQHF
DNA: TGTGCCAGCAGGCCTGGACAGGGGGGTCAGCCCCAGCATTTT

D: .
J: TRBJ2-1
V: TRBV4-3
size: medium-sized
CDR3: CASSPRDTTYNEQFF
DNA: TGCGCCAGCAGCCCCCGGGACACCACCTACAATGAGCAGTTCTTC

D: .
J: TRBJ2-2
V: TRBV20-1
size: many
CDR3: CSARDGSRATTGELFF
DNA: TGCAGTGCTAGGGATGGGAGCCGGGCCACGACCGGGGAGCTGTTTTTT

D: TRBD2
J: TRBJ2-1
V: TRBV7-9
size: many
CDR3: CASDWAREDPEQFF
DNA: TGTGCCAGCGATTGGGCCCGGGAGGATCCAGAGCAGTTCTTC

D: .
J: TRBJ2-7
V: TRBV5-1
size: medium-sized
CDR3: CASSAGGAMYEQYF
DNA: TGCGCCAGCAGCGCCGGGGGAGCTATGTACGAGCAGTACTTC

D: .
J: TRBJ1-6
V: TRBV10-3
size: many
CDR3: CATKARDNSPLHF
DNA: TGTGCCACCAAGGCCAGGGACAATTCACCCCTCCACTTT

D: .
J: TRBJ2-3
V: TRBV7-8
size: many
CDR3: CASSPPSGDTQYF
DNA: TGTGCCAGCAGCCCACCGTCGGGAGATACGCAGTATTTT

D: .
J: TRBJ2-1
V: TRBV20-1
size: many
CDR3: CSAGLHLLGNEQFF
DNA: TGCAGTGCAGGACTACATCTATTAGGGAATGAGCAGTTCTTC

D: .
J: TRBJ2-1
V: TRBV28
size: many
CDR3: CASSFPGEGNEQFF
DNA: TGTGCCAGCAGTTTCCCAGGGGAAGGCAATGAGCAGTTCTTC

D: TRBD2
J: TRBJ2-3
V: TRBV15
size: many
CDR3: CATSRGGLAASTDTQYF
DNA: TGTGCCACCAGCAGAGGAGGACTAGCGGCCAGCACAGATACGCAGTATTTT

D: TRBD1
J: TRBJ1-2
V: TRBV29-1
size: many
CDR3: CSVARDRGVYGYTF
DNA: TGCAGCGTAGCTCGGGACAGGGGGGTCTATGGCTACACCTTC

D: TRBD1
J: TRBJ2-5
V: TRBV5-1
size: medium-sized
CDR3: CASSRDRPGEETQYF
DNA: TGCGCCAGCAGTCGGGACAGGCCGGGGGAAGAGACCCAGTACTTC

D: .
J: TRBJ1-4
V: TRBV28
size: many
CDR3: CASRPTGGGTNEKLFF
DNA: TGTGCCAGCAGGCCCACCGGGGGGGGAACTAATGAAAAACTGTTTTTT